This T cell receptor (beta chain) derives from a study of blood T cell repertoires in COVID-19. Trimming took 7 bases from V and 10 from J; bases not matched to a gene: 7. The CDR3 loop spans 11 amino acids. The V gene's germline CDR1 is SQVTM and CDR2 ANQGSEA. Clones were sequenced by immunoSEQ multiplex PCR, and TCRdb holds only the in-frame ones, with some missing. The sample consists of about 150,000 clones, 82% of them appearing once. The sequencing input was peripheral blood. This receptor was taken from a human donor with acute or convalescent COVID-19. The donor label of this sample is uncertain. The V and J genes are TRBV29-1 and TRBJ1-1; TRBD1 matches at 9 bases. The CDR3 DNA reads TGCAGCGGTTTCCGGGACAGGGCAGCTTTCTTT. Protein sequence: CSGFRDRAAFF. The variable domain in full, completed from reference TRBV29-1 and TRBJ1-1, reads SAVISQKPSRDICQRGTSLTIQCQVDSQVTMMFWYRQQPGQSLTLIATANQGSEATYESGFVIDKFPISRPNLTFSTLTVSNMSPEDSSIYLCSGFRDRAAFFGQGTRLTVV.